These 26 T cell receptor beta chains came from one sample sequenced in a study of cytomegalovirus exposure and HLA in healthy donors. PCR used 60 Vbeta primers and 13 Jbeta primers. This table comes from immunoSEQ multiplex PCR, and its TCRdb copy is limited to in-frame clones, with some not included. The sample lists around 140,000 clones, approximately 85% occurring once. The source material was PBMCs. The receptors were sampled from a woman in her forties or fifties in good health and CMV-seropositive.

This chain joins TRBV5-1 and TRBJ2-3; TRBD2 matches at 7 bases. The CDR3 covers 16 residues. Germline-derived CDR1 and CDR2 are SGHRS and YFSETQ. V shed 0 bases, J shed 3 bases, and the junction held 7 bases outside the gene matches. Here the CDR3 reads CASSLGAGEGTDTQYF. CDR3 in DNA: TGCGCCAGCAGCTTGGGGGCGGGAGAAGGAACAGATACGCAGTATTTT.

The chain carries TRBV10-3 and TRBJ1-2, with D unclear. Per the germline V gene, CDR1 is ENHRY and CDR2 is SYGVKD. The CDR3 loop spans 11 amino acids. Between the trimmed V and J ends, which lost 10 bases and 2 bases, there was a span of 8 bases. CDR3 coding DNA: TGTGCCACCGGGGAGAACTATGGCTACACCTTC. Protein sequence: CATGENYGYTF.

With regard to this clone: The same CDR3 also results from other DNA sequences found in this sample. The chain uses TRBV5-1 and TRBJ2-1, with 9 positions matching TRBD2. V lost 0 bases, J lost 4 bases, and 2 bases stayed unmatched. The CDR3 totals 15 residues. The germline CDR1 and CDR2 sequences are SGHRS and YFSETQ. CDR3 loop: CASSLGLAEYNEQFF. CDR3 nucleotide sequence: TGCGCCAGCAGCTTGGGACTAGCGGAATACAATGAGCAGTTCTTC.

The CDR3 region is CASSFLTGHQDRTSYEQYF. CDR3 coding DNA: TGTGCCAGCAGCTTCTTGACCGGACACCAGGATCGGACCTCCTACGAGCAGTACTTC. The chain carries TRBV7-3 and TRBJ2-7; a possible D gene is TRBD1 (5 bases). Trimming shortened V by 3 bases and J by 0 bases, and 24 bases separated the two germline ends. The length of the CDR3 is 19 residues. Germline lookup yields CDR1 SGHTA and CDR2 FQGTGA.

The chain employs TRBV6-1 and TRBJ2-1; 9 nucleotides agree with TRBD2. This CDR3 has 15 residues. Unmatched junction bases numbered 5, after V lost 6 bases and J lost 2 bases. The germline V gene has CDR1 MNHNS and CDR2 SASEGT. The CDR3 coding sequence is TGTGCCAGCAGACAAGCGGGGGGAACCTACAATGAGCAGTTCTTC. This codes for CASRQAGGTYNEQFF.

This chain joins TRBV5-3 and TRBJ2-2; TRBD1 aligns across 8 bases. TRBV5-3 is flagged as an ORF with uncertain function. The CDR3 extends over 16 amino acids. With 3 bases clipped from V and 0 bases from J, the junction kept 4 bases outside the gene matches. Written as DNA, the CDR3 is TGTGCCAGAAGCTCGAGACAGGGGTCGAACACCGGGGAGCTGTTTTTT. Translation: CARSSRQGSNTGELFF.

The genes are TRBV6-1 and TRBJ2-1; weak D call: TRBD1 (8 bases). CDR1 and CDR2 from the germline V gene are MNHNS and SASEGT. V dropped 6 bases and J dropped 5 bases, with 17 bases sitting between them. The CDR3 has 15 residues. The CDR3 sequence is CASRKDRDYHNEQFF. The CDR3 nucleotides are TGTGCCAGCAGGAAGGACAGGGACTACCACAATGAGCAGTTCTTC.

V gene TRBV30 combines with J gene TRBJ2-5; 9 positions match TRBD1. The tail of the sequence fits TRBJ2-7 better, so the J call may be wrong. The length of the CDR3 is 14 residues. Germline-derived CDR1 and CDR2 are GTSNPN and SVGIG (reference sequence). As DNA, the CDR3 is TGTGCCTGTAAGACAGGGGGGAGCTCCTACGAGCAGTACTTC. Its translation is CACKTGGSSYEQYF.

This clone was detected once. The rearrangement links TRBV9 to TRBJ1-1, with D tentatively TRBD1 (6 bases). Trimming took 0 bases from V and 3 from J, leaving 9 bases between them. In germline, CDR1 is SGDLS, CDR2 YYNGEE. The CDR3 covers 14 residues. CDR3 sequence (DNA): TGTGCCAGCAGCGTAGTCGCAGGGGACACTGAAGCTTTCTTT. Protein sequence: CASSVVAGDTEAFF.

The chain joins TRBV7-9 to TRBJ2-1; tentatively, D is TRBD2 (6 bases). The CDR3 totals 16 residues. The germline gives CDR1 SEHNR, CDR2 FQNEAQ (reference sequence). V was pared by 5 bases and J by 1 base, with 15 bases between. In DNA, the CDR3 is TGTGCCAGCAGCCACCCGGGGCTAGCGTCCTACAATGAGCAGTTCTTC. It codes for CASSHPGLASYNEQFF.

The chain recombines TRBV12-5 with TRBJ2-3; possibly TRBD2 for D (6 bases). Germline-derived CDR1 and CDR2 are LGHNT and FRNRAP. The CDR3 consists of 13 residues. Trimming pared 1 base from V and 6 bases from J, leaving 8 bases between. The CDR3 sequence is CASGLGGVDTQYF. CDR3 coding DNA: TGTGCTAGTGGTTTGGGGGGGGTGGATACGCAGTATTTT.

The rearrangement links TRBV4-1 to TRBJ1-3; 7 bases map to TRBD1. CDR3 length: 16 amino acids. Germline CDR1 and CDR2: MGHRA and YSYEKL. The V gene end was trimmed by 3 bases and the J gene end by 2 bases; junction bases not matched to a gene: 7. DNA of the CDR3: TGCGCCAGCAGCCACCCGGGACAGAGTGCTGGAAACACCATATATTTT. This translates into CASSHPGQSAGNTIYF.

This rearrangement joins TRBV19 to TRBJ1-2; 7 bases are a match to TRBD1. The ends lost 3 bases at V and 4 bases at J; junction bases unmatched: 5. The germline V gene encodes CDR1 LNHDA and CDR2 SQIVND (reference sequence). The CDR3 is 14 amino acids. The CDR3 nucleotides read TGTGCCAGTAGTATCCGGGACAGCCTCTATGGCTACACCTTC. This translates into CASSIRDSLYGYTF.

The CDR3 DNA reads TGTGCCAGCAGCCCCCAGGGGCGCACAGATACGCAGTATTTT. Encoded protein: CASSPQGRTDTQYF. The chain employs TRBV5-4 and TRBJ2-3; a weak D match, TRBD1 (6 bases). CDR3 length: 14 residues. V lost 4 bases, J lost 1 base, and 10 bases lay in between. Looked up from germline, CDR1 is SGHNT and CDR2 is YYREEE (reference sequence).

The chain links TRBV9 to TRBJ1-4, with 10 nucleotides matching TRBD1. In germline, CDR1 is SGDLS, CDR2 YYNGEE. V gave up 4 bases and J gave up 2 bases; unmatched junction bases: 5. The CDR3 is made up of 16 amino acids. CDR3 DNA: TGTGCCAGCAGCCCGGGACAGGGGTTGACTAATGAAAAACTGTTTTTT. Protein: CASSPGQGLTNEKLFF.

V usage is TRBV28 and J usage is TRBJ1-2; TRBD1 matches 10 bases. The V gene's germline CDR1 is MDHEN and CDR2 SYDVKM. The CDR3 consists of 19 residues. With 2 bases clipped from V and 6 bases from J, the junction kept 18 bases outside the gene matches. The CDR3 reads CASSLVWGRGDGTGDGYTF. DNA for the CDR3: TGTGCCAGCAGTTTAGTTTGGGGTCGGGGGGACGGGACAGGGGATGGCTACACCTTC.

In its sample, this clone was seen once. The CDR3 loop is CASSQTPRGEQYF. The CDR3 DNA follows: TGTGCCAGCAGCCAAACGCCCAGGGGGGAGCAGTACTTC. The V and J genes are TRBV16 and TRBJ2-7, with TRBD1 matching over 7 bases. Germline CDR1 and CDR2: KGHSY and FQNENV. With 2 bases clipped from V and 7 bases from J, the junction kept 5 bases outside the gene matches. CDR3 length: 13 amino acids.

This chain joins TRBV14 and TRBJ1-1, with D unclear. CDR3 length equals 17 residues. V lost 0 bases and J lost 5, with 19 bases in between. Germline CDR1 is SGHDN and CDR2 is FVKESK. CDR3 bases: TGTGCCAGCAGCCAAGACCCTGAGGGTTGGGGTAAAACTGAAGCTTTCTTT. Residues: CASSQDPEGWGKTEAFF.

As concerns this clone: Other DNA sequences in the sample encode the same CDR3. The chain has TRBV2 and TRBJ2-1; 7 nucleotides agree with TRBD2. With V trimmed by 1 base and J by 1 base, 4 bases remained unmatched. The CDR3 runs 16 residues. Germline V lookup: CDR1 SNHLY, CDR2 FYNNEI. CDR3 nucleotides: TGTGCCAGCAGTGAAGACGGGCGGGGGTCCTACAATGAGCAGTTCTTC. Translation: CASSEDGRGSYNEQFF.

The chain carries TRBV11-2 and TRBJ1-2; D perhaps matches TRBD1 (5 bases). V gave up 4 bases and J gave up 2 bases, with 14 bases separating them. The CDR3 is 15 residues long. Germline V gene sequence: CDR1 SGHAT, CDR2 FQNNGV. CDR3 DNA sequence: TGTGCCAGCAGCTCTCATCCTCGGGGGAACTATGGCTACACCTTC. It translates to CASSSHPRGNYGYTF.

The CDR3 protein is CASSLAGGMSTGELFF. The CDR3 DNA sequence: TGCGCCAGCAGCTTGGCAGGGGGAATGAGCACCGGGGAGCTGTTTTTT. The J gene is TRBJ2-2, the V gene TRBV5-1, with 7 bases matching TRBD1. The CDR3 is made up of 16 amino acids. Germline CDR1 and CDR2: SGHRS and YFSETQ. The junction had 6 bases not matched to a gene; V was cut back by 0 bases and J by 4 bases.

The gene calls are TRBV30 and TRBJ2-7; 8 positions match TRBD2. This CDR3 is built from 14 residues. CDR1 is GTSNPN and CDR2 is SVGIG in the germline V gene (reference sequence). V trimming: 2 bases; J trimming: 2 bases; junction bases outside the gene matches: 5. This chain's CDR3 is CAWSWAGGAYEQYF. The CDR3 coding sequence is TGTGCCTGGAGTTGGGCGGGGGGCGCCTACGAGCAGTACTTC.

The chain links TRBV4-3 to TRBJ2-2; 7 nucleotides line up with TRBD1. The CDR3 totals 16 residues. The junction had 6 bases not matched to a gene; V was cut back by 4 bases and J by 1 base. Germline CDR1 reads LGHNA; CDR2 reads YSLEER. The CDR3 DNA sequence: TGCGCCAGCAGCCGCGGATACAGGGGGAACACCGGGGAGCTGTTTTTT. Encoded protein: CASSRGYRGNTGELFF.

The chain carries TRBV7-8 and TRBJ1-5; maybe TRBD1 (6 bases). The CDR3 is 15 residues long. Trimming shortened V by 5 bases and J by 3 bases, and 14 bases separated the two germline ends. Per the germline V gene, CDR1 is SGHVS and CDR2 is FQNEAQ. CDR3: CASSPIAGVNQPQHF. In nucleotides, the CDR3 is TGTGCCAGCAGCCCTATAGCAGGGGTCAATCAGCCCCAGCATTTT.

This clone has more than one count but fewer than ten. This chain joins TRBV7-2 and TRBJ2-7; D possibly corresponds to TRBD2 (5 bases). The CDR3 length is 15 residues. Germline CDR1 SGHTA, CDR2 FQGNSA. V was shortened by 3 bases and J by 2 bases, with 14 bases between the two germline ends. CDR3 sequence reads: CASSFIGRAAYEQYF. CDR3 sequence (DNA): TGTGCCAGCAGCTTTATCGGGCGGGCAGCCTACGAGCAGTACTTC.

This chain connects TRBV28 to TRBJ1-5; TRBD1 agrees at 9 bases. Germline-derived CDR1 and CDR2 are MDHEN and SYDVKM. The CDR3 length is 19 residues. V shed 4 bases and J 0 bases; nucleotides not matched to a gene: 13. The CDR3 loop is CASSSPGQGFLPSNQPQHF. CDR3 DNA sequence: TGTGCCAGCAGTTCGCCGGGACAGGGATTCTTACCTAGCAATCAGCCCCAGCATTTT.